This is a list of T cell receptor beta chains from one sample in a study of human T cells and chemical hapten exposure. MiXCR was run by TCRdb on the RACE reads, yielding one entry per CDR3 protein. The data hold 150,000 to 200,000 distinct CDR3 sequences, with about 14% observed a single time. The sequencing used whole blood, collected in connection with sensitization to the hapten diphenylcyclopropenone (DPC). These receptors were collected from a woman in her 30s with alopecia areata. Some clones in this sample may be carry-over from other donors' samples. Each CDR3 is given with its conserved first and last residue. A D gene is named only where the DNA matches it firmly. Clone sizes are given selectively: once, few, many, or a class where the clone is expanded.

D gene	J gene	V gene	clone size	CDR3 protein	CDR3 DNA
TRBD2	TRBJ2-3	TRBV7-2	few	CASSQAGGSTDTQYF	TGTGCCAGCAGCCAAGCGGGGGGAAGCACAGATACGCAGTATTTT
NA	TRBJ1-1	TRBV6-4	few	CASRGTEAGEAFF	TGTGCCAGCAGGGGGACGGAGGCGGGTGAAGCTTTCTTT
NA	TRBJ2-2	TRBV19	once	CASSIRGTGELFF	TGTGCCAGTAGTATAAGGGGCACCGGGGAGCTGTTTTTT
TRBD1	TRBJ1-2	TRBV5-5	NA	CASSLAMGQGSYGYTF	TGTGCCAGCAGCTTGGCCATGGGACAGGGCTCCTATGGCTACACCTTC
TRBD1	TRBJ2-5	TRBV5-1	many	CASSPGTGQRETQYF	TGCGCCAGCAGCCCCGGGACAGGGCAGCGCGAGACCCAGTACTTC
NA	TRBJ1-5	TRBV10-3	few	CAISEHISNQPQHF	TGTGCCATCAGTGAACATATTAGCAATCAGCCCCAGCATTTT
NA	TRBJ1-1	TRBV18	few	CASSPAEREAFF	TGTGCCAGCTCACCAGCGGAACGTGAAGCTTTCTTT
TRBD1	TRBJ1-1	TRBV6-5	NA	CASSYGQGANTEAFF	TGTGCCAGCAGCTACGGACAGGGGGCGAACACTGAAGCTTTCTTT
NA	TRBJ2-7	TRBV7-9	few	CASSSEGIREQYF	TGTGCCAGCAGCTCCGAGGGGATTCGGGAGCAGTACTTC
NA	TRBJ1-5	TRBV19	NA	CASSINRVISIGNQPQHF	TGTGCCAGTAGTATAAACAGGGTGATATCCATCGGCAATCAGCCCCAGCATTTT
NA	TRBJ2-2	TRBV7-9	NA	CASSPRALNTGELFF	TGTGCCAGCAGCCCAAGGGCACTTAACACCGGGGAGCTGTTTTTT
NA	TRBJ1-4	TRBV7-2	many	CASSLVVATNEKLFF	TGTGCCAGCAGCTTAGTCGTCGCAACTAATGAAAAACTGTTTTTT
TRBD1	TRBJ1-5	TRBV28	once	CASSLTGANQPQHF	TGTGCCAGCAGTTTGACAGGGGCCAATCAGCCCCAGCATTTT
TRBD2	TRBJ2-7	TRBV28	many	CATRRAGGLNEQYF	TGTGCCACCCGCCGAGCGGGAGGTCTTAACGAGCAGTACTTC
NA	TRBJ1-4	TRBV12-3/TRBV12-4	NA	CASSPPTATNEKLFF	TGTGCCAGCAGTCCCCCGACCGCAACTAATGAAAAACTGTTTTTT
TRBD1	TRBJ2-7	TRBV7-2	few	CASSLETGGGEQYF	TGTGCCAGCAGCTTGGAGACAGGGGGCGGTGAGCAGTACTTC
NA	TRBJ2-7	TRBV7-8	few	CASSRGTAPYEQYF	TGTGCCAGCAGCCGCGGGACAGCTCCCTACGAGCAGTACTTC